The 6 T cell receptor beta chains given below trace back to one sample, sequenced in a study of T and B cells in COVID-19 patients. Multiplex PCR with BIOMED2 TRB-A/B primer pools amplified TRB rearrangements. TCRdb re-derived calls from the multiplex PCR reads in MiXCR, one entry per CDR3 protein. The sample records about 5,100 distinct CDR3 sequences, 27% being singletons. Blood genomic DNA input for TRB amplification was 250-500 ng. The specimen was blood. These receptors were taken from a human donor with active COVID-19.

By share, this clonotype ranks as medium-sized. The CDR3 loop is CAWSVPLVGAYEQYF. The CDR3 DNA is TGTGCCTGGAGTGTTCCCCTCGTGGGGGCCTACGAGCAGTACTTC. J is TRBJ2-7 and V is TRBV30, with D perhaps assigned TRBD1 or TRBD2 (5 bases each). V gave up 0 bases and J gave up 2 bases, with 14 bases separating them. Per the germline V gene, CDR1 is GTSNPN and CDR2 is SVGIG (reference sequence). The CDR3 loop spans 15 amino acids.

This clonotype is categorized as medium-sized (0.01 to 0.1%). V is TRBV5-4 and J is TRBJ2-7; D remains unclear. Germline CDR1 reads SGHNT; CDR2 reads YYREEE (reference sequence). V lost 4 bases and J 2 bases, leaving 16 bases between the germline ends. The CDR3 runs 15 residues. CDR3 DNA: TGTGCCAGCAGCCCAGGACGGAACCTACCCTACGAGCAGTACTTC. Translation: CASSPGRNLPYEQYF.

The chain joins TRBV4-2 to TRBJ2-5; 10 bases agree with TRBD2. V shed 1 base and J 2 bases; nucleotides not matched to a gene: 7. CDR1 and CDR2 from the germline V gene are LGHNA and YNFKEQ. The CDR3 runs 17 residues. CDR3 coding DNA: TGTGCCAGCAGCCAAGTAGGAGCGGGAGGGGATCAAGAGACCCAGTACTTC. Translating gives CASSQVGAGGDQETQYF.

By frequency in the sample, this clonotype is medium-sized. This chain joins TRBV19 and TRBJ1-2, with 7 bases that match TRBD1. CDR1 LNHDA and CDR2 SQIVND come from the germline V gene (reference sequence). V shed 3 bases and J 1 base; nucleotides not matched to a gene: 5. CDR3 length: 15 amino acids. The DNA of the CDR3 is TGTGCCAGTAGTATTGTTACAGGGGTTAACTATGGCTACACCTTC. Amino acid sequence: CASSIVTGVNYGYTF.

The chain recombines TRBV6-2 or TRBV6-3 with TRBJ2-3; 9 bases fit TRBD2. This CDR3 comprises 13 residues. Germline CDR1 is MNHEY and CDR2 is SVGEGT. V shed 10 bases, J shed 5 bases, and the junction held 7 bases outside the gene matches. In DNA form, the CDR3 reads TGTGCCACCCGGGCGGGGGGGCAAGATACGCAGTATTTT. Residues: CATRAGGQDTQYF.

This clonotype was observed a few times. This chain links TRBV5-6 with TRBJ1-3; D is unresolved. Trimming pared 3 bases from V and 5 bases from J, leaving 6 bases between. Per the germline V gene, CDR1 is SGHDT and CDR2 is YYEEEE. The CDR3 sequence is 12 residues long. The CDR3 DNA is TGTGCCAGCAGCTATCGTCGAAACACCATATATTTT. This gives the protein CASSYRRNTIYF.